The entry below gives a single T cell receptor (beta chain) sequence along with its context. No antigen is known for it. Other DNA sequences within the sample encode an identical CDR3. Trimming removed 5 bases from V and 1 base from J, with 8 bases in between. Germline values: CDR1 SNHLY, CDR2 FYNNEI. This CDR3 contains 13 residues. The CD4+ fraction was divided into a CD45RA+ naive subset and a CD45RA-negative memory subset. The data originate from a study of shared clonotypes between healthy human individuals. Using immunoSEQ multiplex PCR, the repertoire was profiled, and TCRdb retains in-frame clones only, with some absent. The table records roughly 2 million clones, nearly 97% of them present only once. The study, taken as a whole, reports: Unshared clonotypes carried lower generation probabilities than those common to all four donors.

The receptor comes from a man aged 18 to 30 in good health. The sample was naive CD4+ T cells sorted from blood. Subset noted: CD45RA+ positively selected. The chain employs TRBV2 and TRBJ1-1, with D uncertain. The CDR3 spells CASSWVENTEAFF. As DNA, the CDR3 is TGTGCCAGCAGTTGGGTAGAGAACACTGAAGCTTTCTTT.